Below are 3 T cell receptor beta chains sequenced from a single sample in a study of cytomegalovirus exposure and HLA in healthy donors. A multiplex PCR was run with 60 Vbeta primers and 13 Jbeta primers. The method was immunoSEQ multiplex PCR; TCRdb's version includes in-frame clones alone and lacks a portion of them. Here the sample spans about 160,000 clones, roughly three quarters being singletons. The source material was PBMCs. The receptors were gathered from a man between 18 and 35 years old in good health and CMV-seropositive.

This clone came up a few times. The chain recombines TRBV2 with TRBJ1-2; 8 positions agree with TRBD1. CDR3 length: 22 amino acids. Looked up from germline, CDR1 is SNHLY and CDR2 is FYNNEI. V lost 0 bases and J lost 2; bases outside the gene matches: 23. The CDR3 reads CASSEALLGQLLLGQGNYGYTF. CDR3 sequence (DNA): TGTGCCAGCAGTGAAGCGCTTCTCGGGCAATTACTATTAGGACAGGGCAACTATGGCTACACCTTC.

The gene calls are TRBV5-6 and TRBJ1-3; D not resolved. V was shortened by 4 bases and J by 0 bases, with 11 bases between the two germline ends. Germline-derived CDR1 and CDR2 are SGHDT and YYEEEE. The CDR3 is 15 amino acids. In DNA form, the CDR3 reads TGTGCCAGCAGCCCTACAGCGGTCTCTGGAAACACCATATATTTT. It yields the protein CASSPTAVSGNTIYF.

The CDR3 nucleotides are TGTGCCAGCAGTCTCTTGGACAGAGATAATTCACCCCTCCACTTT. This codes for CASSLLDRDNSPLHF. V and J are TRBV27 and TRBJ1-6, with D maybe TRBD1 (6 bases). Trimming shortened V by 5 bases and J by 5 bases, and 13 bases separated the two germline ends. The CDR3 has 15 residues. The V gene's germline CDR1 is MNHEY and CDR2 SMNVEV (reference sequence).